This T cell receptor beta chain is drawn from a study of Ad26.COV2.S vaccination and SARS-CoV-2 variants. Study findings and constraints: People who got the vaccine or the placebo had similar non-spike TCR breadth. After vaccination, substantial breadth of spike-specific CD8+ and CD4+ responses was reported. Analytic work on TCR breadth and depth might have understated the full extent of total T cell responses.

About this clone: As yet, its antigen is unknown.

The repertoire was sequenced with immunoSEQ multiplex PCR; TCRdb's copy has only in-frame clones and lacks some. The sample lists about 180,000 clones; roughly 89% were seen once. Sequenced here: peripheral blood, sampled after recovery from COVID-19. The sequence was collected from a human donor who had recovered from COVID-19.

In DNA form, the CDR3 reads TGTGCCACCAGCAGAGATCGCAGGGGGCGCGGTCAGCCCCAGCATTTT. It translates to CATSRDRRGRGQPQHF. The chain recombines TRBV15 with TRBJ1-5; 8 bases line up with TRBD1. The CDR3 has 16 amino acids. CDR1 is LNHNV and CDR2 is YYDKDF in the germline V gene (reference sequence). The trim removed 0 bases at V and 6 bases at J, leaving 7 bases unmatched.